This TCR beta chain was obtained from a study of cytomegalovirus exposure and HLA in healthy donors. Participants comprised healthy donors of bone marrow. Worth noting for this clone: Its antigen is still unknown.

Findings and caveats of the study: A link between a missense DCLRE1C variant and TCR beta V- and J-gene trimming emerged from a later analysis. The dataset shows that most TCR sequences were rare, while some public TCRs occurred in many donors.

CDR1 and CDR2 (germline): MNHEY, SMNVEV (reference sequence). The CDR3 covers 15 residues. V lost 2 bases to trimming and J lost 9 bases; unmatched junction nucleotides: 7. The PCR employed 60 Vbeta primers together with 13 Jbeta primers. The table came from immunoSEQ multiplex PCR; TCRdb's copy has only in-frame clones and leaves some out. The repertoire shows roughly 190,000 clones; the top ten hold 6.5%. The sequence derives from a man aged 25 to 40 in good health and CMV-seronegative. The chain recombines TRBV27 with TRBJ2-1; 10 bases match TRBD2. The sample taken for sequencing was PBMCs. The CDR3 protein is CASSLIAGGPIEQFF. DNA of the CDR3: TGTGCCAGCAGTTTAATAGCGGGAGGTCCGATTGAGCAGTTCTTC.